The clone carrying this T cell receptor beta chain was counted a single time. The data belong to a study of blood T cell repertoires in COVID-19. As for the study in general: Collection of acute and convalescent COVID-19 samples took place in the United States, Italy and Spain. T cells, B-cell-depleted T cells, or PBMCs supplied cDNA or gDNA.

Deletions cut 7 bases from V and 2 bases from J, with 25 bases between. There are 18 residues in the CDR3. In germline, CDR1 is MNHEY, CDR2 SMNVEV (reference sequence). Under the authors' procedure: From reference gene primer amplification, estimates of nucleated cell counts were derived. The table came from immunoSEQ multiplex PCR; TCRdb's copy has only in-frame clones and leaves some out. D and trimming come from the DNA, and the V and J calls and clone size come from that table. The sample holds 60,000 to 85,000 clones, 70% to 90% seen once. The clonotype was recovered from a human donor in a cohort sampled during active COVID-19. The sequenced sample consisted of peripheral blood. V gene TRBV27 combines with J gene TRBJ2-3; maybe TRBD1 (6 bases). The CDR3 here is CASKDWGRPTTSTDTQYF. The CDR3 nucleotides are TGTGCCAGCAAAGATTGGGGGCGGCCGACTACATCCACAGATACGCAGTATTTT.